This TCR beta chain stems from a study of shared clonotypes between healthy human individuals. Overall study context: Contributing individuals were a couple of females and a few males aged 18 to 49. For every donor, three CD4 naive, three CD4 memory, two CD8 naive and one CD8 memory plates were used.

The V gene's germline CDR1 is MNHEY and CDR2 SMNVEV (reference sequence). V lost 2 bases and J lost 0, with 11 bases in between. CDR3 length equals 16 residues. The authors loaded 150 to 250 ng DNA, roughly 27,000 T cell genomes, into sorted-subset replicate PCRs. Profiling relied on immunoSEQ multiplex PCR, and the TCRdb table lists in-frame clones only, not all of them. The sample includes just over 2,000,000 clones, about 95% of them seen just once. To note about this clone: Antigen specificity is unknown.

Study outcomes and limitations: Clonotype sharing among donors likely depends on sequencing depth.

Cells designated naive CD8 were CD45RO-negative and were positively selected for CCR7, with terminally differentiated effector memory CD45RA+ cells excluded. Sequenced input: naive CD8+ T cells sorted from blood. The sequence came from a young man in good health. This rearrangement joins TRBV27 to TRBJ2-1, with D uncertain. The CDR3 here is CASSLVAGSSYNEQFF. Written as DNA, the CDR3 is TGTGCCAGCAGTTTAGTGGCTGGTAGCTCCTACAATGAGCAGTTCTTC.